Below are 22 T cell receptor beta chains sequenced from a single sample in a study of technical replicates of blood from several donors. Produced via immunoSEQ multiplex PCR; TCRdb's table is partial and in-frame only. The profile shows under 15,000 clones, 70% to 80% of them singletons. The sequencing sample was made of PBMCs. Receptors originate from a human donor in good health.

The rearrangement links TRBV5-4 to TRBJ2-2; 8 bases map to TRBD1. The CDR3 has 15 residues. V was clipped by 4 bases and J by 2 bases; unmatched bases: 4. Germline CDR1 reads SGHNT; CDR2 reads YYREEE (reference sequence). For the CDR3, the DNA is TGTGCCAGCAGCCCAGGGGGCCAAAACACCGGGGAGCTGTTTTTT. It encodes CASSPGGQNTGELFF.

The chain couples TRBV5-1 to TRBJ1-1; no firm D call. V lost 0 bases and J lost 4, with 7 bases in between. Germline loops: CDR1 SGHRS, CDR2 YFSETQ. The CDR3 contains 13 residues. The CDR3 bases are TGCGCCAGCAGCTTGGGAGAGAGCACTGAAGCTTTCTTT. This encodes CASSLGESTEAFF.

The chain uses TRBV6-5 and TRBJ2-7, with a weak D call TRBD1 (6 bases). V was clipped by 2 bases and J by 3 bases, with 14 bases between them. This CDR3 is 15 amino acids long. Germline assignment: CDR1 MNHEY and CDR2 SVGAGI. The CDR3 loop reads CASSYTVGQFYEQYF. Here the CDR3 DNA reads TGTGCCAGCAGTTACACGGTTGGACAGTTCTACGAGCAGTACTTC.

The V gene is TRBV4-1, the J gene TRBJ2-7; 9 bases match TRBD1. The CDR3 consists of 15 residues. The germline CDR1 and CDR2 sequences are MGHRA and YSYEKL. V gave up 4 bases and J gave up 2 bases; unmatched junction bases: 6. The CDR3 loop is CASSPGTGITYEQYF. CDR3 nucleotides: TGCGCCAGCAGCCCGGGGACAGGGATAACCTACGAGCAGTACTTC.

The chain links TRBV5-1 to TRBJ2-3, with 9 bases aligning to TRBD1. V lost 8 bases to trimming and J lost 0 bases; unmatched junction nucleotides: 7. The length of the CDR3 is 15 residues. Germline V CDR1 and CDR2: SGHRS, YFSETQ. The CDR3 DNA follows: TGCGCCAGTCACCGACAGGGGGAGAGCACAGATACGCAGTATTTT. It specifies CASHRQGESTDTQYF. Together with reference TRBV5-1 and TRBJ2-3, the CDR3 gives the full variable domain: KAGVTQTPRYLIKTRGQQVTLSCSPISGHRSVSWYQQTPGQGLQFLFEYFSETQRNKGNFPGRFSGRQFSNSRSEMNVSTLELGDSALYLCASHRQGESTDTQYFGPGTRLTVL.

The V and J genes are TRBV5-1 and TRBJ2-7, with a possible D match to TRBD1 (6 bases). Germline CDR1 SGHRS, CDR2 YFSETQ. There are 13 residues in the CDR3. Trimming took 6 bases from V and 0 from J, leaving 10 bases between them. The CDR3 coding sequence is TGCGCCAGCACCCGGGACACCTCCTACGAGCAGTACTTC. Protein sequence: CASTRDTSYEQYF.

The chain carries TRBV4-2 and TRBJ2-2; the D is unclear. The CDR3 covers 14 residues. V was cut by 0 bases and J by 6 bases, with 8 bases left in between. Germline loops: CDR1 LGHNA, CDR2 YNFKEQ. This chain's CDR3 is CASSQEGEAGELFF. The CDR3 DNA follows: TGTGCCAGCAGCCAAGAGGGCGAAGCCGGGGAGCTGTTTTTT.

This CDR3 reads CASTREGHNEQYF. CDR3 in DNA: TGTGCCAGCACCCGGGAGGGCCATAACGAGCAGTACTTC. This chain uses TRBV2 with TRBJ2-7, with 8 nucleotides matching TRBD2. Germline V gene lookup returns CDR1 SNHLY and CDR2 FYNNEI. This CDR3 is 13 amino acids long. Trimming cost V 7 bases and J 5 bases; bases outside gene matches: 7. The entire variable domain, with the rest obtained from reference TRBV2 and TRBJ2-7, is as follows: EPEVTQTPSHQVTQMGQEVILRCVPISNHLYFYWYRQILGQKVEFLVSFYNNEISEKSEIFDDQFSVERPDGSNFTLKIRSTKLEDSAMYFCASTREGHNEQYFGPGTRLTVT.

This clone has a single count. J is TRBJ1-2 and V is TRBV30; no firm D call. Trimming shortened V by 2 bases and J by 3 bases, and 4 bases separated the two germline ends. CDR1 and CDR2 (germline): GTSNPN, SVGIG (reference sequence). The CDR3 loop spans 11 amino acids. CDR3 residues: CAWSLDYGYTF. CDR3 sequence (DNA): TGTGCCTGGAGTTTAGACTATGGCTACACCTTC.

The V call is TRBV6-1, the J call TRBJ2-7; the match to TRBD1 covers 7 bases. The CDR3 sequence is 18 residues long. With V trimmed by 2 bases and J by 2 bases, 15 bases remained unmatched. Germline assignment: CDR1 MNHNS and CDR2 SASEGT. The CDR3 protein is CASSERWSSGDRAYEQYF. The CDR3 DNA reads TGTGCCAGCAGTGAAAGATGGTCTAGTGGGGACAGAGCCTACGAGCAGTACTTC.

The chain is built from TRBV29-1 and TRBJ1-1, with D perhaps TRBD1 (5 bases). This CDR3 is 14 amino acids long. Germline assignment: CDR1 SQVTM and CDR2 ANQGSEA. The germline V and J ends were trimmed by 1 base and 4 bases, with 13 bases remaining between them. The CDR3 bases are TGCAGCGTTGAAGGGGCAGGGAAGGGCACTGAAGCTTTCTTT. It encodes CSVEGAGKGTEAFF.

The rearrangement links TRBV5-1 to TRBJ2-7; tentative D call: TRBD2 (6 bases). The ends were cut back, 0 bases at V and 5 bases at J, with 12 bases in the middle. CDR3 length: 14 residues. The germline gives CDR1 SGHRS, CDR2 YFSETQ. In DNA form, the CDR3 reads TGCGCCAGCAGCTTGGGGGGGGAAGTCCACGAGCAGTACTTC. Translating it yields CASSLGGEVHEQYF.

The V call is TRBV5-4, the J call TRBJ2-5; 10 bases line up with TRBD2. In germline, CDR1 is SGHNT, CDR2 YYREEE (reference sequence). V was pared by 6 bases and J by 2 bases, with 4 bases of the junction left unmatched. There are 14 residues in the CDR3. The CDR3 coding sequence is TGTGCCAGCATGTTAGCGGGAGGTCAAGAGACCCAGTACTTC. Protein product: CASMLAGGQETQYF.

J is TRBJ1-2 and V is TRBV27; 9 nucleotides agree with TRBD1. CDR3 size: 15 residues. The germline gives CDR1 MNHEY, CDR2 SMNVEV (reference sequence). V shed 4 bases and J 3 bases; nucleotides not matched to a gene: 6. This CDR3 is CASSSLGQGYYGYTF. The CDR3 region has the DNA TGTGCCAGCAGTTCTTTGGGACAGGGATACTATGGCTACACCTTC.

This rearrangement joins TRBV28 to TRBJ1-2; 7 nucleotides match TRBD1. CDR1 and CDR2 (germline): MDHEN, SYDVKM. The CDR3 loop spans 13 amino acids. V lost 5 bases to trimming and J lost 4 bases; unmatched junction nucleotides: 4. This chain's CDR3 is CASSLGQIYGYTF. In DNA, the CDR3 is TGTGCCAGCAGTCTGGGACAGATCTATGGCTACACCTTC.

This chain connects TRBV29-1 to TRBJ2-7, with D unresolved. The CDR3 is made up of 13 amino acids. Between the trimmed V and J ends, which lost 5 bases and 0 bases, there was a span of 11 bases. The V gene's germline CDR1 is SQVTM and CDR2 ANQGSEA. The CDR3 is CSVSPESSYEQYF. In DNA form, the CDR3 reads TGCAGCGTTTCCCCGGAGAGCTCCTACGAGCAGTACTTC.

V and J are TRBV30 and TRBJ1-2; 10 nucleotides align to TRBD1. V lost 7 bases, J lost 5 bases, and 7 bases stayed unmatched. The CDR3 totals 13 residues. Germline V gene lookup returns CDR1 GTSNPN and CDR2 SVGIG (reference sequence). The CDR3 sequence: CAFQWGQGYGYTF. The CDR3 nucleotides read TGTGCCTTCCAGTGGGGACAGGGGTATGGCTACACCTTC.

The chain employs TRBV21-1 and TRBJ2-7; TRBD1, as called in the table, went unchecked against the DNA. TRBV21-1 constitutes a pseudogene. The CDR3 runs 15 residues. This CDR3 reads CASSNSGTGLYEQYF. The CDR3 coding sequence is TGTGCCAGCAGCAATTCCGGGACAGGCCTCTACGAGCAGTACTTC.

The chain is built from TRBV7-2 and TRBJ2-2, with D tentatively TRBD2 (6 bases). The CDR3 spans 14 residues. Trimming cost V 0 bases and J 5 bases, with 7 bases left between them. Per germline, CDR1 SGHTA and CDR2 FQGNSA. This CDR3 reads CASSLASGTGELFF. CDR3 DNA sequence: TGTGCCAGCAGCTTAGCGAGCGGGACCGGGGAGCTGTTTTTT.

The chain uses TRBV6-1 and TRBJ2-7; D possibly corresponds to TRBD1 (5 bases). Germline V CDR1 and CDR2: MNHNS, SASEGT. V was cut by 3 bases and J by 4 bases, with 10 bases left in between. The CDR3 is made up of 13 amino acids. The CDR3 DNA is TGTGCCAGCAGTGAGCAGGGTGGGTACGAGCAGTACTTC. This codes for CASSEQGGYEQYF.

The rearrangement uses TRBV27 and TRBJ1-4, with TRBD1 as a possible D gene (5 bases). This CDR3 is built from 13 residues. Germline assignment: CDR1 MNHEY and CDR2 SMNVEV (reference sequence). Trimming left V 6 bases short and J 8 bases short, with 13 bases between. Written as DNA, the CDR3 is TGTGCCAGCAGAAAAGGGGTCGGAGAAAAACTGTTTTTT. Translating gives CASRKGVGEKLFF.

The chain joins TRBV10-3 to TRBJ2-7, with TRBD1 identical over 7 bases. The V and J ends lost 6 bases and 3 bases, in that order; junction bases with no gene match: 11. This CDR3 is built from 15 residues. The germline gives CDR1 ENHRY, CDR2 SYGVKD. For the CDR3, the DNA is TGTGCCATCAGGGGTTCACAGGGGTATTTCTACGAGCAGTACTTC. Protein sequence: CAIRGSQGYFYEQYF.